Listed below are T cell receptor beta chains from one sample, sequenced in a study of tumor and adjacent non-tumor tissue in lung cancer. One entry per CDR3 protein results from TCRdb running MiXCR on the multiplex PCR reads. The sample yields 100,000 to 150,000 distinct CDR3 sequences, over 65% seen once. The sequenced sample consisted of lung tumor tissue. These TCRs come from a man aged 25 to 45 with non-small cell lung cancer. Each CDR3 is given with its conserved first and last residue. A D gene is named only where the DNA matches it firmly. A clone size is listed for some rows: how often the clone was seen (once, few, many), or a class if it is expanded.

CASSFLGTGVFF | TGTGCCAGCAGCTTTCTTGGGACTGGGGTTTTCTTT | TRBJ1-1 | TRBV11-2 | few | NA
CSSASGEGWEQFF | TGCAGTTCGGCTAGTGGGGAGGGGTGGGAGCAGTTCTTC | TRBJ2-1 | TRBV20-1 | NA | TRBD2
CASSQTGVIEQYF | TGTGCCAGCAGTCAGACAGGGGTGATCGAGCAGTACTTC | TRBJ2-7 | TRBV12-3/TRBV12-4 | many | TRBD1
CASSLGEAQYF | TGTGCCAGCAGCTTAGGAGAGGCCCAATACTTC | TRBJ2-5 | TRBV11-2 | few | NA
CAISPGTGVEKLFF | TGTGCCATCAGTCCCGGGACAGGGGTTGAAAAACTGTTTTTT | TRBJ1-4 | TRBV10-3 | many | TRBD1
CSARDGGRGSYGYSF | TGCAGCGCCCGAGACGGGGGGCGAGGAAGCTATGGCTACTCCTTC | TRBJ1-2 | TRBV29-1 | NA | NA
CASSQDERGLTYEQYF | TGCGCCAGCAGCCAAGATGAGAGAGGGTTGACCTACGAGCAGTACTTC | TRBJ2-7 | TRBV4-1 | many | NA
CASSSRTGGIYGYTF | TGTGCCAGCAGCTCGCGGACAGGGGGCATCTATGGCTACACCTTC | TRBJ1-2 | TRBV11-2 | many | TRBD1
CASSYGPSDSGNTIYF | TGTGCCAGCAGTTACGGACCATCGGACTCTGGAAACACCATATATTTT | TRBJ1-3 | TRBV6-6 | many | NA
CSVRARALTDMRYF | TGCAGCGTGAGGGCGCGGGCGCTCACAGATATGCGGTATTTT | TRBJ2-3 | TRBV29-1 | NA | NA
CASIIGQGGTEAFF | TGTGCCAGCATAATCGGACAGGGTGGCACTGAAGCTTTCTTT | TRBJ1-1 | TRBV7-9 | NA | TRBD1
CASSLDLAGGSDTQYF | TGTGCCAGCAGCTTAGACTTAGCGGGAGGGTCGGATACGCAGTATTTT | TRBJ2-3 | TRBV11-2 | NA | TRBD2
CASSLFRDRKTEAFF | TGTGCCAGCAGCTTATTCCGGGACAGGAAGACAGAAGCTTTCTTT | TRBJ1-1 | TRBV11-1 | NA | TRBD1
CASSQEPKEGQPKHF | TGCGCCAGTAGCCAAGAACCCAAGGAAGGGCAGCCCAAGCATTTT | TRBJ1-5 | TRBV4-1 | once | NA
CASSSPMVTGNTGKLFF | TGTGCCAGCAGCTCCCCGATGGTGACAGGGAACACCGGGAAGCTGTTTTTT | TRBJ2-2 | TRBV7-9 | NA | TRBD1
CSAVQGAGGEQYF | TGCAGCGCTGTACAGGGGGCCGGGGGCGAACAGTACTTC | TRBJ2-7 | TRBV29-1 | NA | TRBD1
CATGDSTGRTEAFF | TGTGCCACCGGTGATTCCACAGGGCGCACTGAAGCTTTCTTT | TRBJ1-1 | TRBV24-1 | NA | NA
CASSLDLGPTQETQYF | TGTGCCAGCAGCTTGGACCTAGGGCCGACCCAAGAGACCCAGTACTTC | TRBJ2-5 | TRBV5-6 | many | NA
CTSSRSGGETQYF | TGTACCAGCAGCCGGTCGGGGGGAGAGACCCAGTACTTC | TRBJ2-5 | TRBV11-2 | NA | TRBD2
CASSQVSKGGLVTGELFF | TGCGCCAGCAGCCAAGTGTCTAAAGGGGGGCTAGTCACCGGGGAGCTTTTTTTT | TRBJ2-2 | TRBV4-3 | NA | NA
CASTFDRGYGYGYTF | TGTGCCAGCACTTTCGACAGGGGATACGGCTATGGCTACACCTTC | TRBJ1-2 | TRBV6-1 | many | TRBD1
CASSFGRSAGGPTDTQYF | TGTGCCAGCAGTTTCGGGAGGTCCGCAGGGGGTCCCACAGATACGCAGTATTTT | TRBJ2-3 | TRBV6-5 | NA | NA
CASSLEGLYINPSYEQYF | TGTGCCAGCAGCTTGGAAGGACTATACATTAATCCCTCCTACGAGCAGTACTTC | TRBJ2-7 | TRBV5-4 | NA | NA
CSAPGLAGSLSYNEQFF | TGCAGTGCCCCGGGACTAGCGGGTTCCCTCTCCTACAATGAGCAGTTCTTC | TRBJ2-1 | TRBV20-1 | many | TRBD2
CASNGPQVPDTQYF | TGTGCCAGCAACGGGCCCCAAGTTCCAGATACGCAATATTTT | TRBJ2-3 | TRBV11-3 | NA | NA
CASSLTSGRETQYF | TGTGCCAGCAGCTTAACTAGCGGGAGAGAGACCCAGTACTTC | TRBJ2-5 | TRBV7-2 | NA | TRBD2
CSARDRGGSDTQYF | TGCAGTGCTAGAGATCGGGGGGGCTCAGATACGCAGTATTTT | TRBJ2-3 | TRBV20-1 | NA | TRBD2
CSVDTGTELAGELFF | TGCAGCGTTGATACCGGGACAGAGTTGGCTGGGGAGCTGTTTTTT | TRBJ2-2 | TRBV29-1 | NA | TRBD1
CASSFWVGQETQYF | TGTGCCAGCAGCTTTTGGGTTGGGCAAGAGACCCAGTACTTC | TRBJ2-5 | TRBV7-9 | NA | NA
CASSVPGPSYEQYF | TGTGCCAGCAGCGTTCCGGGACCCTCCTACGAGCAGTACTTC | TRBJ2-7 | TRBV5-4 | many | NA
CSARDPNLSGGNTEAFF | TGCAGTGCTAGAGATCCTAATTTGTCGGGGGGCAATACTGAAGCTTTCTTT | TRBJ1-1 | TRBV20-1 | NA | NA
CSVVVSTSGRGHEQYF | TGCAGCGTTGTAGTCTCAACGAGCGGGAGGGGCCACGAGCAGTACTTC | TRBJ2-7 | TRBV29-1 | NA | TRBD2
CVSSQDEQGNTYGQYF | TGCGTCAGCAGCCAAGATGAACAGGGAAACACCTACGGGCAGTACTTC | TRBJ2-7 | TRBV4-1 | NA | NA
CASSPLAGSVNEQLF | TGTGCCAGCAGCCCGCTAGCGGGTAGCGTAAATGAGCAGTTATTC | TRBJ2-1 | TRBV11-2 | NA | TRBD2
CGVGQGHNKPQHF | TGCGGCGTTGGGCAGGGGCACAACAAGCCCCAGCATTTT | TRBJ1-5 | TRBV29-1 | NA | NA
CASSYSDSRGTGEMFF | TGTGCCAGCAGTTACAGCGACAGCCGAGGCACTGGGGAGATGTTTTTT | TRBJ2-2 | TRBV6-6 | NA | NA
CVSSFGRAVNTEAFF | TGTGTCAGCAGCTTCGGGAGAGCGGTGAACACTGAAGCTTTCTTT | TRBJ1-1 | TRBV11-2 | NA | NA
CASSLGRQKERLFF | TGTGCCAGCAGCTTAGGCAGGCAGAAGGAAAGACTGTTTTTT | TRBJ1-4 | TRBV5-8 | NA | NA
CAGRTNSGGANEQFF | TGTGCCGGCAGGACAAATAGCGGGGGGGCGAATGAGCAGTTCTTC | TRBJ2-1 | TRBV12-3/TRBV12-4 | NA | TRBD2
CASRGNGAQPQHF | TGTGCCAGTAGGGGGAATGGGGCCCAGCCCCAGCATTTT | TRBJ1-5 | TRBV19 | NA | NA
CSASRGSGNTIYF | TGCAGTGCTTCCAGGGGCTCTGGAAACACCATATATTTT | TRBJ1-3 | TRBV20-1 | few | NA
CAIRAGGLAYEQYF | TGCGCCATCAGAGCGGGGGGGCTAGCCTACGAGCAGTACTTC | TRBJ2-7 | TRBV10-3 | NA | TRBD2
CASSRTGQNPWETQYF | TGTGCCAGCAGTCGAACGGGACAAAACCCATGGGAGACCCAGTACTTC | TRBJ2-5 | TRBV6-6 | many | NA
CASSLSRLIDKQFF | TGTGCCAGCAGTTTATCCCGGCTAATCGATAAGCAGTTCTTC | TRBJ2-1 | TRBV28 | NA | NA
CASSPLWTSGSDAQYF | TGTGCCAGCAGCCCACTGTGGACTAGCGGTTCAGATGCGCAGTATTTT | TRBJ2-3 | TRBV11-2 | few | TRBD2
CASSYRRGGSYEQYF | TGTGCCAGCAGTTACCGAAGGGGTGGCTCCTACGAGCAGTACTTC | TRBJ2-7 | TRBV6-5 | many | NA
CVTSDFREETQYF | TGTGTCACCAGTGATTTCCGGGAGGAGACCCAGTACTTC | TRBJ2-5 | TRBV24-1 | NA | NA
CPSSWDTRGYSGNTIYF | TGTCCCAGCAGTTGGGATACCCGAGGCTACTCTGGAAACACCATATATTTT | TRBJ1-3 | TRBV6-2/TRBV6-3 | NA | NA